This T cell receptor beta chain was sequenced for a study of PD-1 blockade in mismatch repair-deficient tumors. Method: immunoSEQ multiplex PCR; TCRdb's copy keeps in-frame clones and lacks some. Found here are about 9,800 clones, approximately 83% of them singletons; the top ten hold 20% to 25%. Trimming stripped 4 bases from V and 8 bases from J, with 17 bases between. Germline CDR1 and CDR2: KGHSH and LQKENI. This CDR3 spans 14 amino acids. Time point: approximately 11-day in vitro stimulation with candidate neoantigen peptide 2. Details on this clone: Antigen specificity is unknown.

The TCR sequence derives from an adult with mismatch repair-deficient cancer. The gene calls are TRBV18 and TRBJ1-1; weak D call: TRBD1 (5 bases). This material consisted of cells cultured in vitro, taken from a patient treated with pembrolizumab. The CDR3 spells CASSHSRRDDEAFF. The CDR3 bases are TGTGCCAGCTCACACTCACGGAGGGACGACGAAGCTTTCTTT.